This T cell receptor beta chain was sequenced during a study of blood T cell repertoires in COVID-19. Across the study: Samples came from the United States, Italy and Spain, spanning acute and convalescent COVID-19. Nucleic acid was either cDNA or gDNA, and it came from T cells, B-cell-depleted T cells, or PBMCs.

The CDR3 has 18 amino acids. V was pared by 5 bases and J by 1 base, with 10 bases of the junction left unmatched. CDR1 is SGHTA and CDR2 is FQGNSA in the germline V gene. Seattle's cohort entered during active infection and was followed longitudinally. Study processing details: Amplified reference gene primers provided the basis for estimating nucleated cell counts. Measured with immunoSEQ multiplex PCR; TCRdb has only the in-frame clones, and not every one. The DNA was the basis for D and trimming; V, J and clone size are from that table. Of under 300,000 clones in the sample, about 88% were seen once.

The source material was peripheral blood. The V call is TRBV7-2, the J call TRBJ2-6; 8 bases are a match to TRBD2. The sequence was obtained from a human donor with COVID-19, enrolled during active disease. The donor label of this sample is uncertain. CDR3 sequence (DNA): TGTGCCAGCAGCCCTCCCGGGAGCGGGAGTTCTGGGGCCAACGTCCTGACTTTC. This gives the protein CASSPPGSGSSGANVLTF.